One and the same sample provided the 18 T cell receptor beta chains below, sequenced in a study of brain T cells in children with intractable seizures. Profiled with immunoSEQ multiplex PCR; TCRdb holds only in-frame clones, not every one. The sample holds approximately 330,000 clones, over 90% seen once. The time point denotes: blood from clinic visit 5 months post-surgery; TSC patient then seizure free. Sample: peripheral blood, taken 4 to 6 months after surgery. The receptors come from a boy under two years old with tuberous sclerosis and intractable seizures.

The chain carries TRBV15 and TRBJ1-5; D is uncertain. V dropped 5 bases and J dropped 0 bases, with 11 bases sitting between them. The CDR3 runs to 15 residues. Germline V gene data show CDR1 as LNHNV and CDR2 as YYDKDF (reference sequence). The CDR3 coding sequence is TGTGCCACCAGCGAGTTTGGGTATAGCAATCAGCCCCAGCATTTT. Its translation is CATSEFGYSNQPQHF. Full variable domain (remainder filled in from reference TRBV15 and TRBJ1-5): DAMVIQNPRYQVTQFGKPVTLSCSQTLNHNVMYWYQQKSSQAPKLLFHYYDKDFNNEADTPDNFQSRRPNTSFCFLDIRSPGLGDTAMYLCATSEFGYSNQPQHFGDGTRLSIL.

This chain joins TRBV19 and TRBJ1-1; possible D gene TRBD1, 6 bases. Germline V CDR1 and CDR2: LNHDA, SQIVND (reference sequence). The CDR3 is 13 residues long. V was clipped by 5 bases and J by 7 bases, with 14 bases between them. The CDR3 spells CASSLGGAREAFF. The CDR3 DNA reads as TGTGCCAGTAGTCTAGGGGGGGCGCGTGAAGCTTTCTTT.

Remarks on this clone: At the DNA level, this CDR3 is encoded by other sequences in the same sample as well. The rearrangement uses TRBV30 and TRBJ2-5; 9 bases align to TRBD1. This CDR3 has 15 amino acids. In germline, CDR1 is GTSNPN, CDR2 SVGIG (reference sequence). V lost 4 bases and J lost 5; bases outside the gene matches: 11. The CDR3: CAWNPPGQGGETQYF. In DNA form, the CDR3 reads TGTGCCTGGAATCCACCGGGACAGGGTGGGGAGACCCAGTACTTC.

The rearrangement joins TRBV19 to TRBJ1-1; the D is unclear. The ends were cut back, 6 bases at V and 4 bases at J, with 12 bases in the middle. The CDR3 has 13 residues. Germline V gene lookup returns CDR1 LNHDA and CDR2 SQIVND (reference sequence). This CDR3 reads CASRGLSLTEAFF. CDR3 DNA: TGTGCCAGTAGAGGGCTTTCTCTCACTGAAGCTTTCTTT. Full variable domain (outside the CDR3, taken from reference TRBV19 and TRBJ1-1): DGGITQSPKYLFRKEGQNVTLSCEQNLNHDAMYWYRQDPGQGLRLIYYSQIVNDFQKGDIAEGYSVSREKKESFPLTVTSAQKNPTAFYLCASRGLSLTEAFFGQGTRLTVV.

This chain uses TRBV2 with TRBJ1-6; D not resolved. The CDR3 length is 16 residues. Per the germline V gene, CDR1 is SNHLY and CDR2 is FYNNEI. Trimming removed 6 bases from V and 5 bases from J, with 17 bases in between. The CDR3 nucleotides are TGTGCCAGCAGCGTCCGGTCGGTAGGCGATAATTCACCCCTCCACTTT. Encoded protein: CASSVRSVGDNSPLHF.

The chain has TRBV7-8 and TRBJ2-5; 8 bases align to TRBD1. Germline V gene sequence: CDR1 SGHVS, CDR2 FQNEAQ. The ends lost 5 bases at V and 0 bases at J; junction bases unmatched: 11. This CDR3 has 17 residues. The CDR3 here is CASSARPGQGYQETQYF. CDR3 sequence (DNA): TGTGCCAGCAGCGCCCGCCCTGGACAGGGTTACCAAGAGACCCAGTACTTC.

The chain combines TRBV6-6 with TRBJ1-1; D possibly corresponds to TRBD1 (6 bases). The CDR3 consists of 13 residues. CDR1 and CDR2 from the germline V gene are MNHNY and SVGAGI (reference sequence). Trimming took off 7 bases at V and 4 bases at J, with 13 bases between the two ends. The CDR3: CASTILGATEAFF. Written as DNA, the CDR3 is TGTGCCAGCACCATCCTGGGGGCCACTGAAGCTTTCTTT.

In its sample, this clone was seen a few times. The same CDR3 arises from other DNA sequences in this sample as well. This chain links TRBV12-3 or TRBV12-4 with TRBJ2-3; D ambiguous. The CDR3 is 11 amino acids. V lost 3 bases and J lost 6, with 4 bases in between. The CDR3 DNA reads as TGTGCCAGCAGTTTGGGGGATACGCAGTATTTT. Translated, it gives CASSLGDTQYF.

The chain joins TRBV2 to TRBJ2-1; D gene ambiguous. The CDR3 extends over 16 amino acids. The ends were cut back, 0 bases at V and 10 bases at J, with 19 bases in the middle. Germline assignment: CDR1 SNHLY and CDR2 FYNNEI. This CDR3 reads CASSEALRAIAGEQFF. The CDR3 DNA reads TGTGCCAGCAGTGAAGCGCTTAGGGCCATAGCCGGGGAGCAGTTCTTC.

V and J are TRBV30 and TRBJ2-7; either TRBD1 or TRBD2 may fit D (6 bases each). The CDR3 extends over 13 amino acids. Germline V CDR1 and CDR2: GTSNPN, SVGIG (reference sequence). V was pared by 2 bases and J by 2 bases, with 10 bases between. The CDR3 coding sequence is TGTGCCTGGAGTCCAGGGGAGGCCTACGAGCAGTACTTC. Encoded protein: CAWSPGEAYEQYF.

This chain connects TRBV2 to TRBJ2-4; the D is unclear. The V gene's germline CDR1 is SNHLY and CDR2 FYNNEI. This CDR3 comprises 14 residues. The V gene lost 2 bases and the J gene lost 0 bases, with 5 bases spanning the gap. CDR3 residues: CASSELVAKNIQYF. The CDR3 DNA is TGTGCCAGCAGTGAACTGGTAGCCAAAAACATTCAGTACTTC.

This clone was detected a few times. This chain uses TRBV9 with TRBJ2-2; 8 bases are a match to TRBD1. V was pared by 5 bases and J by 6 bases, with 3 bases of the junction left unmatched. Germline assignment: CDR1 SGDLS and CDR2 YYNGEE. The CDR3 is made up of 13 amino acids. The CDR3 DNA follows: TGTGCCAGCAGTCCGGACAGGGCCGGGGAGCTGTTTTTT. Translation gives CASSPDRAGELFF.

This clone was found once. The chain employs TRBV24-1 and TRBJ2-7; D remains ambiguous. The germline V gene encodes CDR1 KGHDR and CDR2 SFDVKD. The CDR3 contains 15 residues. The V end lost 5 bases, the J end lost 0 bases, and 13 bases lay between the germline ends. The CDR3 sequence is CATSVLQVSSYEQYF. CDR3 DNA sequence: TGTGCCACCAGTGTACTCCAAGTTAGCTCCTACGAGCAGTACTTC.

The CDR3 sequence: CASSSSSGANVLTF. CDR3 DNA sequence: TGTGCCAGCAGCTCATCCTCTGGGGCCAACGTCCTGACTTTC. The chain uses TRBV5-4 and TRBJ2-6; D unclear. Germline V gene sequence: CDR1 SGHNT, CDR2 YYREEE (reference sequence). This CDR3 is built from 14 residues. V gave up 3 bases and J gave up 0 bases, with 4 bases separating them.

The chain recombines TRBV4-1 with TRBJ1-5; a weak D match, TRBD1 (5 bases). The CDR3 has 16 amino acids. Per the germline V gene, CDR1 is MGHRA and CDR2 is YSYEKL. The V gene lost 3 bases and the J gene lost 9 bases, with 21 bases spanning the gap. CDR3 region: CASSHKWDDQPRPQHF. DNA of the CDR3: TGCGCCAGCAGCCATAAATGGGACGACCAACCCCGGCCCCAGCATTTT.

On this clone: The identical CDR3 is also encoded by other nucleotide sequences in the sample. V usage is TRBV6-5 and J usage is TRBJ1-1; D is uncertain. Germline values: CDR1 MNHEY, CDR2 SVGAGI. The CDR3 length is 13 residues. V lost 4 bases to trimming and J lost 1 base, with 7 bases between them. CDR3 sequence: CASSSRGNTEAFF. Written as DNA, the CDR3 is TGTGCCAGCAGTTCTCGTGGGAACACTGAAGCTTTCTTT.

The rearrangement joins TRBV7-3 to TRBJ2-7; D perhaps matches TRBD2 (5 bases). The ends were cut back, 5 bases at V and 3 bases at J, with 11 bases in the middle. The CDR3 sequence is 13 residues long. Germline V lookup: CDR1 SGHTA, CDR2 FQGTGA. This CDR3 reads CASSLQRDYEQYF. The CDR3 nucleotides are TGTGCCAGCAGCCTTCAGAGGGACTACGAGCAGTACTTC.

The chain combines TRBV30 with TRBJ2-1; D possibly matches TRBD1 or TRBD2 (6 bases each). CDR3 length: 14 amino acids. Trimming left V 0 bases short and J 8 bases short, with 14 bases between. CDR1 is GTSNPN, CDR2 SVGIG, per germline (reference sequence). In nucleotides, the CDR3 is TGTGCCTGGAGTGTAGGGGACACGGGGGATGAGCAGTTCTTC. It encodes CAWSVGDTGDEQFF.